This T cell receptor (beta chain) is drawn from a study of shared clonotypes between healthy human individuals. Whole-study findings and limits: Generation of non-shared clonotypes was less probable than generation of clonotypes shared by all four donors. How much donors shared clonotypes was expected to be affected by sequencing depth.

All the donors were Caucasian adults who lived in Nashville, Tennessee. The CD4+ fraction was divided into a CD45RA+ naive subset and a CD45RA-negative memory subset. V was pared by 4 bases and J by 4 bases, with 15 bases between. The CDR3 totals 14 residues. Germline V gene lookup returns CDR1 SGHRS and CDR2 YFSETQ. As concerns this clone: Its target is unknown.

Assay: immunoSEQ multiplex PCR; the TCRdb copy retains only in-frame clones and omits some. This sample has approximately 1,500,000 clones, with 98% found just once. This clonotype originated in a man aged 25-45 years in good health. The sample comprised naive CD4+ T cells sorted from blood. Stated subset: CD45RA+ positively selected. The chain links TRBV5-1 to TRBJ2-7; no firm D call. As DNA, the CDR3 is TGCGCCAGCAGCATAAGGGTTGGTAGTTACGAGCAGTACTTC. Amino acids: CASSIRVGSYEQYF.